This T cell receptor beta chain was retrieved from a study of blood T cell repertoires in COVID-19 (TCRdb year 2020). As for the study more broadly: Samples from collaborators originated in the United States, Italy and Spain and spanned both the acute and convalescent phases of COVID-19. The prospective study material was composed of cDNA or gDNA derived from T cells, B-cell-depleted T cells, or PBMCs. Subjects who had been exposed to COVID-19, were actively infected with it, or had recovered from it provided the deeply sampled blood TCRbeta repertoires that made up the dataset. A freely available public database, intended as a resource for researchers studying the immune response to SARS-CoV-2, is where the repertoires were released. The samples were drawn from two sources: the first 160 participants of the ongoing ImmuneRACE study, and over 950 subjects contributed by 6 global collaborators. Nearly every sample came with metadata listing a de-identified subject ID, COVID-19 status, age in years and sex. Where available, HLA class I and class II types were obtained from metadata supplied by the sample provider rather than from assay-based typing.

The collaborating institutions used their own protocols to collect whole blood in K2EDTA tubes. Collaborator samples were shipped for TCRbeta analysis as frozen whole blood, isolated PBMCs, or DNA extracted from either sample type. The germline V gene specifies SGHNT as CDR1 and YENEEA as CDR2. V is cut by 0 bases and J by 9 bases, and the space between the germline ends is 12 bases. The CDR3 has 14 amino acids, counting the end cysteine and phenylalanine. Of all the DNA, just the CDR3 is kept, 42 bases in frame from base 1. On this clone: The antigen it binds to is not known. Base qualities are not provided; no much larger clone lies one nucleotide away.

What the work shows at the level of the full study, not this receptor alone: The amount of clinical and demographic metadata varied by source and participant and was provided uncurated.

TCRbeta CDR3 regions were amplified from genomic DNA by means of the immunoSEQ Assay, a bias-controlled multiplex PCR. Turning to the authors' computational methods: The number of nucleated cells in each sample was estimated by amplification of reference gene primers within the assay. Sequence reads were collapsed and filtered to measure the absolute abundance of every unique TCRbeta CDR3 rearrangement. Productive Simpson clonality was computed per sample as the square root of Simpson's diversity index over productive rearrangements. The source is immuneACCESS, and TCRdb retained only in-frame sequences with V and J called. Part of the clones is not carried over; for the studies checked, unresolved V genes explain less than half of this, and the remainder is unexplained. That table furnishes V, J and clone size, whereas the DNA furnished D and trimming. The sample contains 90,000 to 120,000 clones, around 83% of them found a single time. The top ten clonotypes cover 3.3% of the sample.

The chain joins TRBV11-3 to TRBJ2-1; tentative D gene TRBD2, with 5 bases matching. The receptor comes from an elderly woman with active or convalescent COVID-19. Sequenced: peripheral blood. The bases are TGTGCCAGCAGCTTAGATGCGGGTTCAGGTGAGCAGTTCTTC. This is translated as CASSLDAGSGEQFF.